One sample yielded the 14 T cell receptor beta chains listed below, sequenced in a study of shared T cell receptors in the human thymus. Profiling relied on immunoSEQ multiplex PCR, and the TCRdb table lists in-frame clones only, not all of them. The data contain more than 550,000 clones, 80% to 90% of them singletons. This sample was also put to use in a study of human thymus T cells.

What was sequenced was thymocytes. Receptor source: a girl younger than two with a congenital heart defect.

This sequence joins TRBV7-2 and TRBJ2-5; D is uncertain. This CDR3 comprises 13 residues. Germline V gene lookup returns CDR1 SGHTA and CDR2 FQGNSA. Trimming pared 1 base from V and 4 bases from J, leaving 7 bases between. The CDR3 coding sequence is TGTGCCAGCAGCTTAGTCTTGTTAGAGACCCAGTACTTC. Amino acids: CASSLVLLETQYF. Full variable domain (remainder filled in from reference TRBV7-2 and TRBJ2-5): GAGVSQSPSNKVTEKGKDVELRCDPISGHTALYWYRQSLGQGLEFLIYFQGNSAPDKSGLPSDRFSAERTGGSVSTLTIQRTQQEDSAVYLCASSLVLLETQYFGPGTRLLVL.

The chain uses TRBV6-6 and TRBJ2-7, with 10 bases that match TRBD1. V lost 6 bases and J lost 2; bases outside the gene matches: 7. The CDR3 extends over 15 amino acids. Germline V gene sequence: CDR1 MNHNY, CDR2 SVGAGI (reference sequence). CDR3 DNA: TGTGCCAGCAGCCAAATAGGGACAGGGGCCTACGAGCAGTACTTC. Translation: CASSQIGTGAYEQYF.

The genes are TRBV15 and TRBJ2-7; D is unclear. The CDR3 has 13 residues. The V end lost 1 base, the J end lost 3 bases, and 7 bases lay between the germline ends. In germline, CDR1 is LNHNV, CDR2 YYDKDF (reference sequence). CDR3 amino acids: CATSRGPFYEQYF. The CDR3 DNA is TGTGCCACCAGCAGAGGGCCTTTCTACGAGCAGTACTTC.

V usage is TRBV19 and J usage is TRBJ1-2; D perhaps matches TRBD1 (6 bases). V lost 4 bases, J lost 8 bases, and 17 bases lay in between. The CDR3 contains 14 residues. Germline V gene sequence: CDR1 LNHDA, CDR2 SQIVND (reference sequence). The CDR3 nucleotides read TGTGCCAGTAGTAGGACACGCACAGGGAACGGCTACACCTTC. It encodes CASSRTRTGNGYTF.

This chain links TRBV2 with TRBJ1-2; D uncertain. This CDR3 has 15 amino acids. CDR1 is SNHLY and CDR2 is FYNNEI in the germline V gene. V was shortened by 7 bases and J by 1 base, with 16 bases between the two germline ends. In nucleotides, the CDR3 is TGTGCCAGCATTCAACGACCTAGGATTAACTATGGCTACACCTTC. It specifies CASIQRPRINYGYTF.

The V gene is TRBV7-9, the J gene TRBJ1-2; TRBD1 is a possible D gene (5 bases). The CDR3 is 15 amino acids. CDR1 and CDR2 (germline): SEHNR, FQNEAQ (reference sequence). The V end was cut by 5 bases, the J end by 5 bases, with 18 bases between. In DNA form, the CDR3 reads TGTGCCAGCAGCCCCCACATCCAGGGCAATTATGGCTACACCTTC. Its protein product is CASSPHIQGNYGYTF. The entire variable domain, with the rest obtained from reference TRBV7-9 and TRBJ1-2, is as follows: DTGVSQNPRHKITKRGQNVTFRCDPISEHNRLYWYRQTLGQGPEFLTYFQNEAQLEKSRLLSDRFSAERPKGSFSTLEIQRTEQGDSAMYLCASSPHIQGNYGYTFGSGTRLTVV.

V usage is TRBV7-9 and J usage is TRBJ2-7; D possibly corresponds to TRBD1 (6 bases). This CDR3 has 14 amino acids. CDR1 and CDR2 (germline): SEHNR, FQNEAQ (reference sequence). Trimming shortened V by 5 bases and J by 1 base, and 12 bases separated the two germline ends. The CDR3: CASSPRTVSYEQYF. The DNA for the CDR3 is TGTGCCAGCAGCCCCAGGACAGTTTCCTACGAGCAGTACTTC.

The rearrangement joins TRBV5-8 to TRBJ1-1, with D possibly TRBD1 on 6 matching bases. The CDR3 contains 16 residues. In germline, CDR1 is SGHTS, CDR2 YDEGEE. Deletions cut 4 bases from V and 6 bases from J, with 22 bases between. This CDR3 reads CASSPRTGWMCAEAFF. The CDR3 DNA follows: TGTGCCAGCAGCCCCAGAACAGGGTGGATGTGCGCTGAAGCTTTCTTT. The entire variable domain, with the rest obtained from reference TRBV5-8 and TRBJ1-1, is as follows: EAGVTQSPTHLIKTRGQQATLRCSPISGHTSVYWYQQALGLGLQFLLWYDEGEERNRGNFPPRFSGRQFPNYSSELNVNALELEDSALYLCASSPRTGWMCAEAFFGQGTRLTVV.

The chain combines TRBV7-8 with TRBJ1-1; D not resolved. Germline V lookup: CDR1 SGHVS, CDR2 FQNEAQ. The CDR3 has 13 residues. Trimming left V 7 bases short and J 3 bases short, with 12 bases between. CDR3 amino acids: CASNHALDTEAFF. DNA of the CDR3: TGTGCCAGCAACCACGCGTTGGACACTGAAGCTTTCTTT.

The gene calls are TRBV19 and TRBJ1-1; D is possibly TRBD1 (5 bases). This CDR3 is built from 12 residues. Trimming cost V 6 bases and J 4 bases, with 9 bases left between them. CDR1 LNHDA and CDR2 SQIVND come from the germline V gene (reference sequence). The CDR3 nucleotides read TGTGCCAGTAGGCAGGGAGGCACTGAAGCTTTCTTT. As protein: CASRQGGTEAFF. The full variable domain, rest sourced from reference TRBV19 and TRBJ1-1, is DGGITQSPKYLFRKEGQNVTLSCEQNLNHDAMYWYRQDPGQGLRLIYYSQIVNDFQKGDIAEGYSVSREKKESFPLTVTSAQKNPTAFYLCASRQGGTEAFFGQGTRLTVV.

Of note for this clone: The same CDR3 can be traced to other DNA sequences in this sample. The chain couples TRBV28 to TRBJ2-6; 10 nucleotides line up with TRBD1. Germline-derived CDR1 and CDR2 are MDHEN and SYDVKM. This CDR3 contains 16 residues. V shed 5 bases, J shed 2 bases, and the junction held 3 bases outside the gene matches. The CDR3 coding sequence is TGTGCCAGCAGTGGACAGGGGGAACCTGGGGCCAACGTCCTGACTTTC. This sequence encodes CASSGQGEPGANVLTF.

This clone was found a few times. The chain uses TRBV30 and TRBJ2-1; D may be TRBD2 (5 bases). The ends were cut back, 0 bases at V and 4 bases at J, with 10 bases in the middle. CDR3 length: 14 amino acids. In germline, CDR1 is GTSNPN, CDR2 SVGIG (reference sequence). The CDR3: CAWSVKLEYNEQFF. CDR3 nucleotide sequence: TGTGCCTGGAGTGTAAAACTAGAATACAATGAGCAGTTCTTC.

The rearrangement uses TRBV27 and TRBJ2-7; the D gene is possibly TRBD2 (6 bases). The germline V and J ends were trimmed by 3 bases and 7 bases, with 25 bases remaining between them. The CDR3 covers 17 residues. The germline CDR1 and CDR2 sequences are MNHEY and SMNVEV (reference sequence). The CDR3 DNA follows: TGTGCCAGCAGTTTCCGCTTTCGCGGGGAGTGGGTTACTGAGCAGTACTTC. Protein product: CASSFRFRGEWVTEQYF.

The gene calls are TRBV4-2 and TRBJ2-5; TRBD2 matches at 10 bases. CDR1 is LGHNA, CDR2 YNFKEQ, per germline. This CDR3 is built from 16 residues. V trimming: 4 bases; J trimming: 3 bases; junction bases outside the gene matches: 8. The CDR3: CASSPNYLAGEETQYF. CDR3 coding DNA: TGTGCCAGCAGCCCCAACTATCTAGCGGGGGAAGAGACCCAGTACTTC.